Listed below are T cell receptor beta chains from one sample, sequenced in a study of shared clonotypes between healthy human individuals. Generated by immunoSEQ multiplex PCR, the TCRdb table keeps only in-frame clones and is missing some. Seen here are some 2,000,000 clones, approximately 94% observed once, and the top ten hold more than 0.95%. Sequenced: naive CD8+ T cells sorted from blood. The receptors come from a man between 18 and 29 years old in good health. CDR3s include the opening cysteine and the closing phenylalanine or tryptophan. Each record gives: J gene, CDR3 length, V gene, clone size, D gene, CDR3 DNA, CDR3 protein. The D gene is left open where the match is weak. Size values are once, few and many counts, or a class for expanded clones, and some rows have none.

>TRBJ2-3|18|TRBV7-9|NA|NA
TGTGCCAGCAGCTTAGGGCAGGGGAGCCCTCTAAACACAGATACGCAGTATTTT
CASSLGQGSPLNTDTQYF
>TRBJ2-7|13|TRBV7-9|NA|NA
TGTGCCAGCAGCACCGGGGTTTCCTACGAGCAGTACTTC
CASSTGVSYEQYF
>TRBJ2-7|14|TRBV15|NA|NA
TGTGCCACCAGCAGAGGATCAGAGAACTACGAGCAGTACTTC
CATSRGSENYEQYF
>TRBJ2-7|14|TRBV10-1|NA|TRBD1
TGCGCCAGCAGTGAAGGACAGGGGGCCTACGAGCAGTACTTC
CASSEGQGAYEQYF
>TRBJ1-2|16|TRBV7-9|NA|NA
TGTGCCAGCAGCCCGGCCGACAGCTACGTTAACTATGGCTACACCTTC
CASSPADSYVNYGYTF
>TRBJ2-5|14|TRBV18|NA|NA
TGTGCCAGCTCACCACCGGCTAGCGTGGAGACCCAGTACTTC
CASSPPASVETQYF
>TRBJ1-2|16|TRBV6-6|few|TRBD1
TGTGCCAGCAGTTCGCCGACAGGGGGCGGCATCTATGGCTACACCTTC
CASSSPTGGGIYGYTF
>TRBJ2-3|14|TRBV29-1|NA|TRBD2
TGCAGCGTTGATGGGGCTAGCGGGGGGAATACGCAGTATTTT
CSVDGASGGNTQYF
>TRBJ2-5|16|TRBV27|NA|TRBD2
TGTGCCAGCAGCCCCCTGACTAGCGGGGGGAGAGAGACCCAGTACTTC
CASSPLTSGGRETQYF
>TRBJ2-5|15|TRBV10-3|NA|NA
TGTGCCATCAGTGAGTCTCGGGGAGGCGGGGAGACCCAGTACTTC
CAISESRGGGETQYF
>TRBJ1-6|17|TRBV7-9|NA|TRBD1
TGTGCCAGCAGCCCGGGACAGGGGGCAGTATATAATTCACCCCTCCACTTT
CASSPGQGAVYNSPLHF
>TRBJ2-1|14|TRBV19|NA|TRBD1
TGTGCCAGTAGTCTGGGACAGGGGGTAAATGAGCAGTTCTTC
CASSLGQGVNEQFF
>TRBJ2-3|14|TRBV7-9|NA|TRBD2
TGTGCCACCCCGCGAGGCGGGAGGACAGATACGCAGTATTTT
CATPRGGRTDTQYF
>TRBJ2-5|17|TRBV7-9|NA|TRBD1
TGTGCCAGCAGCTCCTCAGAGGACAGGGGGCCCCAAGAGACCCAGTACTTC
CASSSSEDRGPQETQYF
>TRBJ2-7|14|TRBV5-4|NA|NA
TGTGCCAGCAGCTTGGCGGGTCTTTCCTACGAGCAGTACTTC
CASSLAGLSYEQYF
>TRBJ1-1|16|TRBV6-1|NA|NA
TGTGCCAGCAGTGAATCCTCCGGGACCATGAACACTGAAGCTTTCTTT
CASSESSGTMNTEAFF
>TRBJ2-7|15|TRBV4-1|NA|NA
TGCGCCAGCAGCCCCCGAGACAGCAGTTTGAGGGAGCAGTACTTC
CASSPRDSSLREQYF
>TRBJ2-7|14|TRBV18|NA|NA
TGTGCCAGCTCACTGGACCCAAGCTCCTACGAGCAGTACTTC
CASSLDPSSYEQYF
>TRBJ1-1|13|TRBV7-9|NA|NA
TGTGCCAGCAGCTCCACTCTGAACACTGAAGCTTTCTTT
CASSSTLNTEAFF
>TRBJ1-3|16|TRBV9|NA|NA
TGTGCCAGCAGCCCAGGGACGGAGGGATCTGGAAACACCATATATTTT
CASSPGTEGSGNTIYF
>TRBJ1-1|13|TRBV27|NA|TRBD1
TGTGCCAGCAGTACCTGGACAGGGACTGAAGCTTTCTTT
CASSTWTGTEAFF
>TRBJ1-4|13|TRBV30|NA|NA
TGTGCCTGGACAGCAGGAACTAATGAAAAACTGTTTTTT
CAWTAGTNEKLFF
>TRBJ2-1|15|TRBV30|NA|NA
TGTGCCTGGAGTGCCCCCATAGGCTCCTACAATGAGCAGTTCTTC
CAWSAPIGSYNEQFF
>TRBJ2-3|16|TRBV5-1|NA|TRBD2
TGCGCCAGCAGCATCGAGACTAGCGGGATTACAGATACGCAGTATTTT
CASSIETSGITDTQYF
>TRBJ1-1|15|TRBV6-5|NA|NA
TGTGCCAGCAGTTACTCAGAAGGGATCCGGACTGAAGCTTTCTTT
CASSYSEGIRTEAFF
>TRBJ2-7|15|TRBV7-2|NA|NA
TGTGCCAGCAGCCCCGGGAGCGGGTCCTCCTACGAGCAGTACTTC
CASSPGSGSSYEQYF
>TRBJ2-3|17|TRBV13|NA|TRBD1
TGTGCCAGCAGCTGGAGTTCCGGGACAGGGTTAGGGGATACGCAGTATTTT
CASSWSSGTGLGDTQYF
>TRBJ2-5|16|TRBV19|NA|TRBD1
TGTGCCAGTTCTTCCGGGACAGGGCCGGGACGAGAGACCCAGTACTTC
CASSSGTGPGRETQYF
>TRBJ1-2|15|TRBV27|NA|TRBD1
TGTGCCAGCAGTTGGACAGGGGGACTAGGCTATGGCTACACCTTC
CASSWTGGLGYGYTF
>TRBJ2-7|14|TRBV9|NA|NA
TGTGCCAGCAGCGTAGGGGAATTCCCCTACGAGCAGTACTTC
CASSVGEFPYEQYF
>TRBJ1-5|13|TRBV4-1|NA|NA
TGCGCCAGCAGCCGGGGTTGGAGAGGTCCCCAGCATTTT
CASSRGWRGPQHF
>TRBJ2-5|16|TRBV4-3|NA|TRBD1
TGCGCCAGCAGCCAAGGGGACAGGGTAGGGCAAGAGACCCAGTACTTC
CASSQGDRVGQETQYF
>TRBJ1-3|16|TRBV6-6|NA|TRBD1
TGTGCCAGCAGTACCGACAGGGAGGTATCCGGAAACACCATATATTTT
CASSTDREVSGNTIYF
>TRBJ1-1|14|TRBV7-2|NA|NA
TGTGCCAGCAGCTTAGTAGCGGGCAGGAATGAAGCTTTCTTT
CASSLVAGRNEAFF